The sequence of this T cell receptor (beta chain) was determined in a study of beta chain features in type 1 diabetes. Sequenced material consisted of expressed TCRB transcripts (all of the isolated RNA was reverse transcribed). Sequenced by immunoSEQ multiplex PCR; TCRdb stores in-frame clones only, minus some. The sample holds about 370,000 clones, about 15% seen once. V was clipped by 4 bases and J by 5 bases, with 8 bases between them. CDR1 and CDR2 from the germline V gene are SEHNR and FQNEAQ (reference sequence). The CDR3 extends over 12 amino acids. The TCR was taken from a woman under 30 in good health. V and J are TRBV7-9 and TRBJ1-2; D remains ambiguous. The sample consisted of naive CD4+ T cells from blood. The CDR3 region has the DNA TGTGCCAGCAGCTGGGAGGGATATGGCTACACCTTC. Its translation is CASSWEGYGYTF.